These 12 T cell receptor beta chains originate from one sample sequenced in a study of vaccination effects on CD4 cells after COVID-19. Using immunoSEQ multiplex PCR, the repertoire was profiled, and TCRdb retains in-frame clones only, with some absent. The repertoire has about 41,000 clones, roughly 70% of them found once; the top ten carry approximately 24%. What these receptors recognize is not known. ViraFEST assay sequencing came after antigen-specific CD4+ T cells were expanded with viral peptide pools. Cultured cells yielded isolated CD4+ T cells after less than 11 days. The study found no prior SARS-CoV-2 infection in the vaccine recipients, who tested negative for nucleocapsid antibodies. The sample consisted of CD4+ T cells from PBMCs cultured with HCoV-OC43 spike peptides, taken before COVID-19 vaccination. This sample's subset: HCoV-OC43 spike overlapping peptide pool stimulation. These receptors all come from a human donor who received a COVID-19 vaccine.

This clone was seen once. The gene calls are TRBV7-9 and TRBJ1-1; perhaps TRBD1 as D (5 bases). Germline values: CDR1 SEHNR, CDR2 FQNEAQ (reference sequence). The CDR3 has 13 amino acids. The V end lost 0 bases, the J end lost 4 bases, and 6 bases lay between the germline ends. DNA for the CDR3: TGTGCCAGCAGCTTAGCCAGGGCCACTGAAGCTTTCTTT. Amino acid sequence: CASSLARATEAFF.

V and J are TRBV28 and TRBJ1-2; 7 nucleotides line up with TRBD1. J gave up 7 bases and V 6 bases, and 5 bases lay outside the gene matches. The CDR3 runs to 12 residues. Germline CDR1 is MDHEN and CDR2 is SYDVKM. The CDR3 loop reads CASSDYRGGYTF. CDR3 DNA sequence: TGTGCCAGCAGCGACTACAGGGGTGGCTACACCTTC.

The chain links TRBV2 to TRBJ1-5; no firm D call. The germline V and J ends were trimmed by 3 bases and 2 bases, with 8 bases remaining between them. CDR3 size: 14 residues. Germline CDR1 SNHLY, CDR2 FYNNEI. The CDR3 loop is CASSDSGGNQPQHF. CDR3 in DNA: TGTGCCAGCAGTGACAGCGGTGGCAATCAGCCCCAGCATTTT.

Only one count was recorded for this clone. The J gene is TRBJ2-1, the V gene TRBV10-3; a weak D match, TRBD1 (7 bases). The length of the CDR3 is 14 residues. Trimming removed 5 bases at V and 5 bases at J, with 13 bases between. CDR1 is ENHRY, CDR2 SYGVKD, per germline. In DNA form, the CDR3 reads TGTGCCATCAGTCACAGGGGAGGAAACAATGAGCAGTTCTTC. As protein: CAISHRGGNNEQFF.

The rearrangement links TRBV4-1 to TRBJ2-4; possible D gene TRBD2, 6 bases. Germline V gives CDR1 MGHRA, CDR2 YSYEKL. V shed 3 bases and J shed 0 bases, with 9 bases lying between them. This CDR3 spans 15 amino acids. CDR3 protein: CASSQGGLAKNIQYF. In DNA, the CDR3 is TGCGCCAGCAGCCAGGGAGGTCTAGCCAAAAACATTCAGTACTTC.

The chain has TRBV15 and TRBJ2-7; D may match TRBD1 or TRBD2 (5 bases each). V was shortened by 1 base and J by 5 bases, with 12 bases between the two germline ends. Germline V gene lookup returns CDR1 LNHNV and CDR2 YYDKDF (reference sequence). This CDR3 spans 14 amino acids. The CDR3, as DNA: TGTGCCACCAGCAGAGTGGGGGTGGGGAACGAGCAGTACTTC. It specifies CATSRVGVGNEQYF.

This clone was recorded a few times. This rearrangement joins TRBV5-1 to TRBJ1-3; 8 bases align to TRBD1. CDR3 length: 15 amino acids. Germline CDR1 SGHRS, CDR2 YFSETQ. J gave up 0 bases and V 4 bases, and 3 bases lay outside the gene matches. This CDR3 reads CASSEDRASGNTIYF. The CDR3, as DNA: TGCGCCAGCAGCGAGGACAGGGCCTCTGGAAACACCATATATTTT. Complete variable domain (other parts from reference TRBV5-1 and TRBJ1-3): KAGVTQTPRYLIKTRGQQVTLSCSPISGHRSVSWYQQTPGQGLQFLFEYFSETQRNKGNFPGRFSGRQFSNSRSEMNVSTLELGDSALYLCASSEDRASGNTIYFGEGSWLTVV.

This clone was picked up a small number of times. The gene calls are TRBV7-8 and TRBJ1-2; maybe TRBD1 (5 bases). The V end lost 5 bases, the J end lost 8 bases, and 9 bases lay between the germline ends. Germline CDR1 is SGHVS and CDR2 is FQNEAQ. The length of the CDR3 is 11 residues. The CDR3 protein is CASSRREGYTF. DNA of the CDR3: TGTGCCAGCAGCCGCAGGGAGGGCTACACCTTC.

The CDR3 coding sequence is TGTGCCTGGACAGAGGGGCAGGGCTTCAATCAGCCCCAGCATTTT. Its translation is CAWTEGQGFNQPQHF. V and J are TRBV30 and TRBJ1-5, with D tentatively TRBD1 (5 bases). CDR1 is GTSNPN, CDR2 SVGIG, per germline (reference sequence). V dropped 4 bases and J dropped 3 bases, with 16 bases sitting between them. The CDR3 contains 15 residues.

This clone was counted between two and nine times. The V gene is TRBV5-1, the J gene TRBJ1-3; D is ambiguous. This CDR3 has 15 amino acids. The V gene's germline CDR1 is SGHRS and CDR2 YFSETQ. Between the trimmed V and J ends, which lost 1 base and 0 bases, there was a span of 8 bases. CDR3 bases: TGCGCCAGCAGCTTGCAAGGTAGCTCTGGAAACACCATATATTTT. Amino acids: CASSLQGSSGNTIYF.

J is TRBJ1-1 and V is TRBV4-1, with 7 bases aligning to TRBD1. The CDR3 spans 15 residues. Germline values: CDR1 MGHRA, CDR2 YSYEKL. The V and J ends lost 1 base and 4 bases, in that order; junction bases with no gene match: 6. CDR3 in DNA: TGCGCCAGCAGCCAAGGGACAGGCTGGAGCACTGAAGCTTTCTTT. It translates to CASSQGTGWSTEAFF.

This sequence joins TRBV5-8 and TRBJ1-4; the D is unclear. Germline values: CDR1 SGHTS, CDR2 YDEGEE. The CDR3 is 16 amino acids. V lost 2 bases and J lost 5, with 16 bases in between. The CDR3 here is CASSFGSDLLNEKLFF. The CDR3 DNA reads as TGTGCCAGCAGCTTTGGAAGTGACCTTTTAAATGAAAAACTGTTTTTT.